This TCR beta chain is from a study of blood T cell repertoires in COVID-19. The length of the CDR3 is 15 residues. From germline, CDR1 is SGDLS and CDR2 YYNGEE. V shed 3 bases, J shed 3 bases, and the junction held 6 bases outside the gene matches. Under the authors' procedure: Estimated nucleated cell counts came from reference gene primer amplification. Clones were read by immunoSEQ multiplex PCR, and TCRdb kept only the in-frame ones, dropping some. Clone size and the V and J calls come from that table; the DNA yielded D and trimming. The data contain approximately 130,000 clones, around 86% of them seen just once; the ten biggest clones take up more than 9.5%.

The genes are TRBV9 and TRBJ2-7; 10 bases are shared with TRBD1. The origin of this receptor is a man in his forties with active or convalescent COVID-19. The specimen sequenced was peripheral blood. The CDR3 loop is CASSGGTGVGYEQYF. The CDR3 DNA sequence: TGTGCCAGCAGCGGCGGGACAGGGGTGGGCTACGAGCAGTACTTC.